This TCR beta chain originates from a study of T-cell memory formation after mild COVID-19. Whole-study results and caveats: Later expanders leaned CD4+, whereas clones that contracted between day 15 and 85 were balanced CD4/CD8.

TCRdb reprocessed the 5' RACE reads via MiXCR and lists one record per CDR3 protein. The repertoire consists of about 150,000 distinct CDR3 sequences, with approximately 14% occurring once and the leading ten covering 14%. The CDR3 is 14 amino acids. CDR1 and CDR2 from the germline V gene are KGHSH and LQKENI. V lost 3 bases, J lost 3 bases, and 10 bases lay in between. A remark on this clonotype: Its antigen is unknown.

This TCR derives from an adult woman who had mild COVID-19 (a few samples of this study predate the infection). Cell type and time point are not known. Sequencing was performed on PBMCs or a T cell subset sorted from them (not recorded which). The V gene is TRBV18, the J gene TRBJ2-3, with a possible D match to TRBD1 (6 bases). Here the CDR3 DNA reads TGTGCCAGCTCACCTTCACAGGGAACAGATACGCAGTATTTT. It is translated as CASSPSQGTDTQYF.